These T cell receptor beta chains were read from a single sample in a study of blood T cell repertoires in COVID-19. The repertoire was sequenced with immunoSEQ multiplex PCR; TCRdb's copy has only in-frame clones and lacks some. The data hold 100,000 to 150,000 clones, with roughly 88% observed a single time. The sequencing input was peripheral blood. These receptors were collected from a woman of 80 years or more with acute or convalescent COVID-19. CDR3s include the opening cysteine and the closing phenylalanine or tryptophan. A D gene is named only where the DNA matches it firmly. The size of a clone is reported for some rows only, either as once, few or many, or as a class for expanded clones.

j_gene	v_gene	d_gene	abundance	CDR3nt	CDR3aa
TRBJ1-1	TRBV5-1	-	-	TGCGCCAGCAGCTTGCTGGGGGCGCAGAGAGGTGCTGAAGCTTTCTTT	CASSLLGAQRGAEAFF
TRBJ2-7	TRBV7-3	-	-	TGTGCCAGCAGTCGAGGCGGCAGAGCCTACGAGCAGTACTTC	CASSRGGRAYEQYF
TRBJ2-3	TRBV9	-	-	TGTGCCAGCAGCGTAGAAGCCGGACATGGCACAGATACGCAGTATTTT	CASSVEAGHGTDTQYF
TRBJ2-7	TRBV3-1/TRBV3-2	TRBD2	once	TGTGCCACCAAAGGACTAGCGAAGTCCTACGAGCAGTACTTC	CATKGLAKSYEQYF
TRBJ1-1	TRBV29-1	TRBD1	-	TGCAGCGTCCGGACAGGATTGAACACTGAAGCTTTCTTT	CSVRTGLNTEAFF
TRBJ1-4	TRBV5-3	TRBD1	-	TGTGCCAGAAGCTTGAAAGAGGGGGCTGAAAAACTGTTTTTT	CARSLKEGAEKLFF
TRBJ2-1	TRBV11-3	TRBD2	-	TGTGCCAGCAGCTTAGGCCTAGCGGGAGGGCCCTACAATGAGCAGTTCTTC	CASSLGLAGGPYNEQFF
TRBJ1-1	TRBV6-5	TRBD1	-	TGTGCCAGCAGCTCCGGGACAGGGCTTCTCCAAGCTTTCTTT	CASSSGTGLLQAFF
TRBJ1-2	TRBV6-1	-	-	TGTGCCAGCAGTGAAGAAGGGACTGATCCTTATGGCTACACCTTC	CASSEEGTDPYGYTF
TRBJ2-5	TRBV7-2	TRBD1	-	TGTGCCAGCAGCTTCTTTGTGACAGGGGGTAGAGAGACCCAGTACTTC	CASSFFVTGGRETQYF
TRBJ1-2	TRBV5-4	-	-	TGTGCCAGCAGCTTACTGGAGGGATATGGCTACACCTTC	CASSLLEGYGYTF
TRBJ2-7	TRBV14	-	-	TGTGCCAGCAGCCACGGGTACGAGCAGTACTTC	CASSHGYEQYF
TRBJ2-7	TRBV7-6	TRBD1	few	TGTGCCAGCAGTCCGCGACCAACAGGGGAGTACGAGCAGTACTTC	CASSPRPTGEYEQYF
TRBJ2-5	TRBV7-9	-	-	TGTGCCAGCAGCTGGTGGGGATCTAGCGTTGAGACCCAGTACTTC	CASSWWGSSVETQYF
TRBJ2-1	TRBV27	TRBD1	-	TGTGCCAGCAGCCGGGACAGAGCGCAAGCAAGTGAGCAGTTCTTC	CASSRDRAQASEQFF
TRBJ1-2	TRBV5-1	TRBD1	-	TGCGCCAGCAGCAGCTACAGGGGATCAGACTATGGCTACACCTTC	CASSSYRGSDYGYTF
TRBJ1-2	TRBV29-1	-	-	TGCAGCGTTGCAGGCTCTGGCTACACCTTC	CSVAGSGYTF
TRBJ1-1	TRBV4-3	-	-	TGCGCCAGCAGCCAAGAGAACAGAAGGAACACTGAAGCTTTCTTT	CASSQENRRNTEAFF
TRBJ1-2	TRBV5-4	TRBD1	once	TGTGCCAGCAGCTTGACAGGGGGCTTGGTTGGCTACACCTTC	CASSLTGGLVGYTF
TRBJ2-2	TRBV7-6	TRBD2	-	TGTGCCAGCAGCCCAGAGTTGGACGTGGGACTAACCGGGGAGCTGTTTTTT	CASSPELDVGLTGELFF
TRBJ2-5	TRBV15	TRBD2	once	TGTGCCACCAGCGGGAGGGTCGTTAGGCCAGAGACCCAGTACTTC	CATSGRVVRPETQYF
TRBJ1-5	TRBV24-1	-	-	TGTGCCACCAGTGATTCAGACAGGCCCCAGCATTTT	CATSDSDRPQHF
TRBJ2-7	TRBV19	TRBD1	once	TGTGCCAGTAGTTCGGGACAGGGGGCCACCTACGAGCAGTACTTC	CASSSGQGATYEQYF
TRBJ2-5	TRBV6-2/TRBV6-3	TRBD2	-	TGTGCCAGCAGTTACACGAGGGGACTAAGAGAGACCCAGTACTTC	CASSYTRGLRETQYF
TRBJ1-2	TRBV6-5	TRBD1	once	TGTGCCAGCATCGACAGGGGGTCCTATGGCTACACCTTC	CASIDRGSYGYTF
TRBJ2-1	TRBV27	-	-	TGTGCCAGCAGTTTAGGGGGGTCCAGGTCCTACAATGAGCAGTTCTTC	CASSLGGSRSYNEQFF
TRBJ2-1	TRBV5-4	TRBD1	-	TGTGCCAGCAGCTTGGAGACAGGGGGCTGGAATGAGCAGTTCTTC	CASSLETGGWNEQFF
TRBJ1-2	TRBV6-2/TRBV6-3	-	-	TGTGCCAGCAGTTACGATGGCAACTATGGCTACACCTTC	CASSYDGNYGYTF
TRBJ2-7	TRBV7-3	TRBD2	once	TGTGCCAGCTCTGCGGGAGATCCGTCCGAGCAGTACTTC	CASSAGDPSEQYF
TRBJ1-2	TRBV5-1	-	-	TGCGCCAGCAGCTTTAGACAGGACTATGGCTACACCTTC	CASSFRQDYGYTF
TRBJ1-1	TRBV6-5	-	once	TGTGCCAGCAGTTACACCAGGAACACTGAAGCTTTCTTT	CASSYTRNTEAFF
TRBJ2-2	TRBV29-1	TRBD2	-	TGCACCGGCCGGCGGGAGGGCACCGGGGAGCTGTTTTTT	CTGRREGTGELFF
TRBJ2-7	TRBV2	-	-	TGTGCCAGCAGTGGGGGAAGGAGGGAGAAAGGTTACGAGCAGTACTTC	CASSGGRREKGYEQYF
TRBJ1-6	TRBV28	TRBD1	-	TGTGCCAGCAGTTTATCGCCCGGGACAGGGATTAATTCACCCCTCCACTTT	CASSLSPGTGINSPLHF
TRBJ1-1	TRBV27	-	-	TGTGCCAGCAGTTTAGGGGGGACGTACAACACTGAAGCTTTCTTT	CASSLGGTYNTEAFF
TRBJ2-1	TRBV2	TRBD2	-	TGTGCCAGCGGATCTAGCGGGAGTTACTATGAGCAGTTCTTC	CASGSSGSYYEQFF
TRBJ2-2	TRBV5-4	TRBD2	once	TGTGCCAGCAGCTTTGGGACTAGCGGACCCGGGGAGCTGTTTTTT	CASSFGTSGPGELFF
TRBJ1-4	TRBV5-4	TRBD1	-	TGTGCCAGCAGCTTGGGCAGGGGGAATGAAAAACTGTTTTTT	CASSLGRGNEKLFF
TRBJ1-2	TRBV19	TRBD1	-	TGTGCCAGTAGTACGCGCACAGGGGGGACCAACTATGGCTACACCTTC	CASSTRTGGTNYGYTF
TRBJ2-1	TRBV23-1	-	once	TGCGCCAGCAGTCCGGACAATGAGCAGTTCTTC	CASSPDNEQFF
TRBJ2-3	TRBV9	TRBD2	-	TGTGCCAGCAGTGACCGGGACTCTAGGACTAGCGGTATCACAGATACGCAGTATTTT	CASSDRDSRTSGITDTQYF
TRBJ1-2	TRBV27	-	-	TGTGCCAGCAGTCTCCAGGGTGGGCCCACTAACTATGGCTACACCTTC	CASSLQGGPTNYGYTF
TRBJ1-2	TRBV19	TRBD1	-	TGTGCCAGTAGTATCGACAGGGGCTATGGCTACACCTTC	CASSIDRGYGYTF
TRBJ2-1	TRBV7-3	TRBD2	-	TGTGCCAGCAGCGTAGGACTAGCGGGGCTCAATGAGCAGTTCTTC	CASSVGLAGLNEQFF
TRBJ2-1	TRBV6-2/TRBV6-3	TRBD2	-	TGTGCCAGCAGTCCCCGGACTAGCGGGGTCCTAGGGTACAATGAGCAGTTCTTC	CASSPRTSGVLGYNEQFF
TRBJ1-1	TRBV6-7	-	-	TGTGCCAGCAGTTACTCAGGATGGGGCCTGGGGCCTGAAGCTTTCTTT	CASSYSGWGLGPEAFF
TRBJ2-7	TRBV29-1	-	-	TGCAGCGCTCGGTCGTCAGGCGAGCAGTACTTC	CSARSSGEQYF
TRBJ2-1	TRBV15	-	-	TGTGCCACCAGCGGCGCAGGGTTCTGGGAGCAGTTCTTC	CATSGAGFWEQFF
TRBJ1-3	TRBV6-6	TRBD1	-	TGTGCCAGCTGCACCGGGACAGGGGAAAACACCATATATTTT	CASCTGTGENTIYF
TRBJ2-7	TRBV13	TRBD1	-	TGTGCCAGCAGGCTACAGGGGGCATCAGGCTACGAGCAGTACTTC	CASRLQGASGYEQYF